A selection of T cell receptor beta chains follows, all from one sample in a study of T cells in Graves' hyperthyroidism and ophthalmopathy. TCRdb redid the calling of the multiplex PCR reads with MiXCR, one entry per CDR3 protein. The profile covers roughly 300,000 distinct CDR3 sequences, with 21% appearing a single time and roughly 52% taken by the ten largest. The sequencing sample was made of blood. Receptor source: a woman aged 45-60 years with Graves' hyperthyroidism. Both conserved end residues are part of each CDR3. A D gene is named only where the DNA matches it firmly. Not every row has a clone size; where given, it reads once, few, many or a size class.

CDR3nt: TGTGCCATCAGTGTTGGGACAGGGAACTACGAGCAGTACTTC
CDR3aa: CAISVGTGNYEQYF
abundance: few
v_gene: TRBV10-3
d_gene: TRBD1
j_gene: TRBJ2-7

CDR3nt: TGTGCCGTACAGACAGGGGTGAACACTGAAGCTTTCTTT
CDR3aa: CAVQTGVNTEAFF
abundance: -
v_gene: TRBV6-1
d_gene: TRBD1
j_gene: TRBJ1-1

CDR3nt: TGTGCCAGCAGTTACTCGCCTGACAGCCTCACAGATACGCAGTATTTT
CDR3aa: CASSYSPDSLTDTQYF
abundance: few
v_gene: TRBV6-2/TRBV6-3
d_gene: -
j_gene: TRBJ2-3

CDR3nt: TGTGCCATCAGCGAACTAGCGGTGTACAATGAGCAGTTCTTC
CDR3aa: CAISELAVYNEQFF
abundance: -
v_gene: TRBV10-3
d_gene: TRBD2
j_gene: TRBJ2-1

CDR3nt: TGTGCCAGCAGCTTAGCGGGACAGGGTAACAATCAGCCCCAGCATTTT
CDR3aa: CASSLAGQGNNQPQHF
abundance: many
v_gene: TRBV7-9
d_gene: TRBD1
j_gene: TRBJ1-5

CDR3nt: TGCAGTGCGCCGTTACTAGCGGCCTACAATGAGCAGTTCTTC
CDR3aa: CSAPLLAAYNEQFF
abundance: many
v_gene: TRBV20-1
d_gene: TRBD2
j_gene: TRBJ2-1

CDR3nt: TGTGCCAGCAGCTTGGTGGAGCTTTACAATGAGCAGTTCTTC
CDR3aa: CASSLVELYNEQFF
abundance: -
v_gene: TRBV5-6
d_gene: -
j_gene: TRBJ2-1

CDR3nt: TGCAGCGCAGTGACAGGGGGAAGCTACAATGAGCAGTTCTTC
CDR3aa: CSAVTGGSYNEQFF
abundance: many
v_gene: TRBV29-1
d_gene: TRBD1
j_gene: TRBJ2-1

CDR3nt: TGTGCCAGCAGTTTAGCGAGGACTCCCGGAGAGACCCAGTACTTC
CDR3aa: CASSLARTPGETQYF
abundance: -
v_gene: TRBV6-5
d_gene: -
j_gene: TRBJ2-5

CDR3nt: TGTGCCAGCAGGCCGGGACAGGGGGCTGGCACTGAAGCTTTCTTT
CDR3aa: CASRPGQGAGTEAFF
abundance: -
v_gene: TRBV28
d_gene: TRBD1
j_gene: TRBJ1-1

CDR3nt: TGTGCCAGCAGTGAGGGACAGGGACTTAATCAGCCCCAGCATTTT
CDR3aa: CASSEGQGLNQPQHF
abundance: -
v_gene: TRBV2
d_gene: TRBD1
j_gene: TRBJ1-5

CDR3nt: TGTGCCAGCAGCTTATCTGGAACCGGGAGGGTTGAAGCTTTCTTT
CDR3aa: CASSLSGTGRVEAFF
abundance: few
v_gene: TRBV7-2
d_gene: -
j_gene: TRBJ1-1

CDR3nt: TGTGCCAGCAGCTTAGCAGACAAGAACACCGGGGAGCTGTTTTTT
CDR3aa: CASSLADKNTGELFF
abundance: many
v_gene: TRBV5-5
d_gene: -
j_gene: TRBJ2-2

CDR3nt: TGTGCCAGCAGCCAAGATGGGCTAGCGGGGGGGTGGCATGAGCAGTTCTTC
CDR3aa: CASSQDGLAGGWHEQFF
abundance: many
v_gene: TRBV3-1
d_gene: TRBD2
j_gene: TRBJ2-1

CDR3nt: TGCGCCAGCAGCTTGGCCAGGGAGGGCTCACCCCTCCACTTT
CDR3aa: CASSLAREGSPLHF
abundance: -
v_gene: TRBV5-1
d_gene: -
j_gene: TRBJ1-6

CDR3nt: TGTGCCACCAGTGATTTGAGTGCGGGGGGAACGGATACGCAGTATTTT
CDR3aa: CATSDLSAGGTDTQYF
abundance: many
v_gene: TRBV24-1
d_gene: TRBD2
j_gene: TRBJ2-3

CDR3nt: TGTGCCAGCTCACCGGGGGGCCCGGACACTGAAGCTTTCTTT
CDR3aa: CASSPGGPDTEAFF
abundance: once
v_gene: TRBV9
d_gene: -
j_gene: TRBJ1-1

CDR3nt: TGTGCCAGCAGTTTAGGGGAACTACAAGAGACCCAGTACTTC
CDR3aa: CASSLGELQETQYF
abundance: few
v_gene: TRBV28
d_gene: -
j_gene: TRBJ2-5

CDR3nt: TGTGCCAGCAGCCCCGGAGCGGTGAAAGAGCAGTACTTC
CDR3aa: CASSPGAVKEQYF
abundance: many
v_gene: TRBV7-9
d_gene: -
j_gene: TRBJ2-7

CDR3nt: TGCGCCAGCAGTCGGGAAGCGGCAGCTAACTATGGCTACACCTTC
CDR3aa: CASSREAAANYGYTF
abundance: -
v_gene: TRBV4-1
d_gene: -
j_gene: TRBJ1-2

CDR3nt: TGCAGTCTTAGGACTAGCGGCACAGATACGCAGTATTTT
CDR3aa: CSLRTSGTDTQYF
abundance: many
v_gene: TRBV20-1
d_gene: TRBD2
j_gene: TRBJ2-3

CDR3nt: TGCAGCGTTGAGATAGTACAGGGAAATCAGCCCCAGCATTTT
CDR3aa: CSVEIVQGNQPQHF
abundance: few
v_gene: TRBV29-1
d_gene: -
j_gene: TRBJ1-5

CDR3nt: TGCAGTGCTAGAGGACTAGTGGGGGGGGATTACGAGCAGTACTTC
CDR3aa: CSARGLVGGDYEQYF
abundance: -
v_gene: TRBV20-1
d_gene: TRBD2
j_gene: TRBJ2-7

CDR3nt: TGTGCCAGCAGTTCTGGTACCACATCGAGCTCCTACAATGAGCAGTTCTTC
CDR3aa: CASSSGTTSSSYNEQFF
abundance: -
v_gene: TRBV27
d_gene: -
j_gene: TRBJ2-1

CDR3nt: TGTGCCAGCAGTTTAGCAAGGCACGGCGGAGAAAAACTGTTTTTT
CDR3aa: CASSLARHGGEKLFF
abundance: many
v_gene: TRBV12-3/TRBV12-4
d_gene: -
j_gene: TRBJ1-4

CDR3nt: TGTGCCAGCACCAGGATCGGGGGCCGCACAGATACGCAGTATTTT
CDR3aa: CASTRIGGRTDTQYF
abundance: -
v_gene: TRBV28
d_gene: -
j_gene: TRBJ2-3

CDR3nt: TGTGCCAGCAGCTCTCCGGGACACGGGGGAAGCGAGCAGTACTTC
CDR3aa: CASSSPGHGGSEQYF
abundance: many
v_gene: TRBV28
d_gene: -
j_gene: TRBJ2-7

CDR3nt: TGCGCCAGCAGCCTAGGGGCGGGGGCCCAAACTTATAATGAGCAGTTCTTC
CDR3aa: CASSLGAGAQTYNEQFF
abundance: -
v_gene: TRBV4-1
d_gene: -
j_gene: TRBJ2-1

CDR3nt: TGTGCCAGCAGCCCCGCGCCCCGGGCAAGGGGGGAGACCCAGTACTTC
CDR3aa: CASSPAPRARGETQYF
abundance: few
v_gene: TRBV9
d_gene: -
j_gene: TRBJ2-5

CDR3nt: TGCAGTGCTAGGCCGAGGCGGGGTGCAAGCTACGAGCAGTACTTC
CDR3aa: CSARPRRGASYEQYF
abundance: few
v_gene: TRBV20-1
d_gene: -
j_gene: TRBJ2-7

CDR3nt: TGCAGCGCTGTCCTTTCTAGCGATAGGACAGATACGCAGTATTTT
CDR3aa: CSAVLSSDRTDTQYF
abundance: many
v_gene: TRBV29-1
d_gene: -
j_gene: TRBJ2-3

CDR3nt: TGTGCCAGCAGCGATTATTCGAATGAGCAGTTCTTC
CDR3aa: CASSDYSNEQFF
abundance: -
v_gene: TRBV9
d_gene: -
j_gene: TRBJ2-1

CDR3nt: TGTGCCAGCAGTTTGATTCTCAAGGTTAACTCCTACAATGAGCAGTTCTTC
CDR3aa: CASSLILKVNSYNEQFF
abundance: -
v_gene: TRBV28
d_gene: -
j_gene: TRBJ2-1

CDR3nt: TGCGCCAGCAGCCCACGGACTAGCGGGAGGGTAACAGATACGCAGTATTTT
CDR3aa: CASSPRTSGRVTDTQYF
abundance: many
v_gene: TRBV5-1
d_gene: TRBD2
j_gene: TRBJ2-3

CDR3nt: TGTGCCAGCAGCCGAGGACTAGCGGGGGGTCAGGGAGATACGCAGTATTTT
CDR3aa: CASSRGLAGGQGDTQYF
abundance: -
v_gene: TRBV6-2/TRBV6-3
d_gene: TRBD2
j_gene: TRBJ2-3

CDR3nt: TGCGCCAGCACAAAAGGCCAGGGGGAGGACTATGGCTACACCTTC
CDR3aa: CASTKGQGEDYGYTF
abundance: few
v_gene: TRBV10-1
d_gene: TRBD1
j_gene: TRBJ1-2